Below, 11 T cell receptor beta chains from the same sample are listed, as sequenced in a study of blood T cell repertoires in COVID-19. Sequencing was performed with immunoSEQ multiplex PCR; in TCRdb, only in-frame clones are kept and a portion is missing. In the table there are some 90,000 clones, around 91% of which are singletons. Sequenced material: peripheral blood. All receptors derive from an elderly woman with active or convalescent COVID-19.

The chain recombines TRBV4-1 with TRBJ2-5, with 8 bases that match TRBD2. Trimming at V came to 0 bases and at J to 5 bases, leaving 14 bases not matched to a gene. Germline V CDR1 and CDR2: MGHRA, YSYEKL. This CDR3 contains 18 residues. The CDR3 sequence: CASSQDFPSGSLAETQYF. CDR3 in DNA: TGCGCCAGCAGCCAAGATTTTCCCAGCGGGAGTCTCGCGGAGACCCAGTACTTC.

This chain's CDR3 is CASSYVRGTEAFF. CDR3 nucleotide sequence: TGTGCCAGCAGTTACGTCAGGGGCACTGAAGCTTTCTTT. The rearrangement joins TRBV6-2 or TRBV6-3 to TRBJ1-1; the D gene is possibly TRBD1 (6 bases). Germline V CDR1 and CDR2: MNHEY, SVGEGT. The CDR3 contains 13 residues. Trimming cost V 2 bases and J 4 bases, with 8 bases left between them.

The chain carries TRBV12-3 or TRBV12-4 and TRBJ2-5, with D hard to call. Trimming shortened V by 5 bases and J by 2 bases, and 6 bases separated the two germline ends. The CDR3 consists of 12 residues. DNA for the CDR3: TGTGCCAGCAGTCTCCTGCAAGAGACCCAGTACTTC. This translates into CASSLLQETQYF.

In this sample, this clone turned up once. J is TRBJ2-5 and V is TRBV5-4; 7 nucleotides agree with TRBD1. After removal of 4 bases from V and 5 bases from J, the junction contained 5 bases not matched to a gene. This CDR3 contains 13 residues. The germline gives CDR1 SGHNT, CDR2 YYREEE (reference sequence). The CDR3 reads CASSPTGRETQYF. The CDR3 bases are TGTGCCAGCAGCCCGACAGGGCGGGAGACCCAGTACTTC.

The V call is TRBV4-3, the J call TRBJ2-3; TRBD2 matches 12 bases. Per germline, CDR1 LGHNA and CDR2 YSLEER. The CDR3 is 17 amino acids. The ends lost 1 base at V and 1 base at J; junction bases unmatched: 3. The CDR3 DNA follows: TGCGCCAGCAGCCAAGCCGGGACTAGCGGGCGCACAGATACGCAGTATTTT. This sequence encodes CASSQAGTSGRTDTQYF.

This clone was observed once. The chain carries TRBV5-1 and TRBJ2-3; D perhaps matches TRBD1 (6 bases). Germline V lookup: CDR1 SGHRS, CDR2 YFSETQ. This CDR3 is 16 amino acids long. Trimming stripped 3 bases from V and 8 bases from J, with 22 bases between. CDR3 residues: CASSYESGDGTSTQYF. CDR3 coding DNA: TGCGCCAGCAGCTACGAATCCGGGGACGGGACAAGTACGCAGTATTTT. Full variable domain (remainder filled in from reference TRBV5-1 and TRBJ2-3): KAGVTQTPRYLIKTRGQQVTLSCSPISGHRSVSWYQQTPGQGLQFLFEYFSETQRNKGNFPGRFSGRQFSNSRSEMNVSTLELGDSALYLCASSYESGDGTSTQYFGPGTRLTVL.

V gene TRBV21-1 combines with J gene TRBJ1-1. TRBV21-1 corresponds to a pseudogene. The CDR3 has 15 residues. The CDR3 bases are TGTGCCAGCATTCTTGAGGGGAGGGGGAACACTGAAGCTTTCTTT. Translating gives CASILEGRGNTEAFF.

This chain joins TRBV19 and TRBJ1-4; D is unresolved. The V and J ends lost 3 bases and 0 bases respectively, with 5 bases between them. From germline, CDR1 is LNHDA and CDR2 SQIVND (reference sequence). The CDR3 contains 14 residues. The CDR3 bases are TGTGCCAGTAGTATTTCCGCAACTAATGAAAAACTGTTTTTT. It yields the protein CASSISATNEKLFF.

The gene calls are TRBV5-4 and TRBJ2-7; 10 nucleotides align to TRBD2. This CDR3 comprises 16 residues. V dropped 4 bases and J dropped 1; count of bases not matched to a gene: 8. Germline loops: CDR1 SGHNT, CDR2 YYREEE (reference sequence). CDR3 bases: TGTGCCAGCAGCCCTAGCGGGAGAAGTAGATCCTACGAGCAGTACTTC. This sequence encodes CASSPSGRSRSYEQYF.

This clone has a single count. The chain carries TRBV5-4 and TRBJ2-5, with 8 nucleotides matching TRBD2. Germline loops: CDR1 SGHNT, CDR2 YYREEE (reference sequence). The CDR3 totals 15 residues. V was pared by 0 bases and J by 4 bases, with 5 bases of the junction left unmatched. In nucleotides, the CDR3 is TGTGCCAGCAGCTTGGGCGTCGGGGGGGGAGAGACCCAGTACTTC. It specifies CASSLGVGGGETQYF.

This clone was recorded a few times. This chain joins TRBV3-1 (or the pseudogene TRBV3-2) and TRBJ1-1; TRBD1 might be the D (5 bases). V dropped 5 bases and J dropped 1 base, with 8 bases sitting between them. Germline CDR1 and CDR2: LGHDT and YNNKEL (reference sequence). The CDR3 is 13 amino acids. CDR3 in DNA: TGTGCCAGCAGCACCACAGGGAACACTGAAGCTTTCTTT. Translating it yields CASSTTGNTEAFF.